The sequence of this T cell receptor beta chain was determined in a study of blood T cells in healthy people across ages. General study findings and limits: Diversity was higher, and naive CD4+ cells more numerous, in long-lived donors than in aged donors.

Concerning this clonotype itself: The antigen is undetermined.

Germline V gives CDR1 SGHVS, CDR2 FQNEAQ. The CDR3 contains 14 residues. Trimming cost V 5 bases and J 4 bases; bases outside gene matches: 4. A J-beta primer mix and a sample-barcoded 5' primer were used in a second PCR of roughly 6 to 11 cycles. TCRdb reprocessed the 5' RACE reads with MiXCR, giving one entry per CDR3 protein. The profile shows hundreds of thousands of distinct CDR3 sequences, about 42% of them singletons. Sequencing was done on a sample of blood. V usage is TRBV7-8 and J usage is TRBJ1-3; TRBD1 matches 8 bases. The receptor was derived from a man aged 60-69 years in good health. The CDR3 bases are TGTGCCAGCAGCGAGACAGGGGTCGGAAACACCATATATTTT. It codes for CASSETGVGNTIYF. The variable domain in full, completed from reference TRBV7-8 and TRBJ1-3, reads GAGVSQSPRYKVAKRGQDVALRCDPISGHVSLFWYQQALGQGPEFLTYFQNEAQLDKSGLPSDRFFAERPEGSVSTLKIQRTQQEDSAVYLCASSETGVGNTIYFGEGSWLTVV.